This T cell receptor (beta chain) came from a study of CD8+ T cells in alopecia areata. Concerning this clone itself: The germline gene is not matched at one end of the junction; a read error may be the cause.

Germline V lookup: CDR1 SSHAT, CDR2 FNYEAQ (reference sequence). The CDR3 has 15 amino acids. It was cDNA, reverse transcribed from extracted RNA, that served as the sequencing template. Sequenced by immunoSEQ multiplex PCR; TCRdb stores in-frame clones only, minus some. The sample holds around 300,000 clones, 60% seen once. Treatment denoted: oral pan-JAK inhibitor, 5-10 mg twice daily. Sequencing used CD4+ T cells sorted from blood, obtained at week 52, from a patient treated with tofacitinib. The sequence came from a human donor with alopecia areata. The genes are TRBV7-7 and TRBJ2-1, with D possibly being TRBD1 or TRBD2 (6 bases each). The CDR3 protein is CASSLVSGADNEQFF. Written as DNA, the CDR3 is TGTGCTAGCAGCTTAGTCTCGGGGGCGGACAATGAGCAGTTCTTC.